The clone carrying this TCR beta chain was seen a few times. Germline lookup yields CDR1 PRHDT and CDR2 FYEKMQ (reference sequence). V lost 5 bases, J lost 0 bases, and 11 bases lay in between. CDR3 length equals 15 residues. Original handling: Reference gene primer amplification gave nucleated cell count estimates. Sequencing was performed with immunoSEQ multiplex PCR; in TCRdb, only in-frame clones are kept and a portion is missing. That table furnishes V, J and clone size, whereas the DNA furnished D and trimming. Of around 120,000 clones detected, around 81% appear once; the ten largest clones hold 2.3%. The sample comes from a study of blood T cell repertoires in COVID-19. As for the study in general: Samples came from the United States, Italy and Spain, spanning acute and convalescent COVID-19. T cells, B-cell-depleted T cells, or PBMCs supplied cDNA or gDNA.

The chain couples TRBV13 to TRBJ1-3; TRBD1 might be the D (6 bases). The sequence derives from a man in his sixties or seventies with acute or convalescent COVID-19. The specimen sequenced was peripheral blood. This CDR3 reads CASSRQASSGNTIYF. The CDR3 DNA reads TGTGCCAGCAGCCGACAGGCTTCCTCTGGAAACACCATATATTTT.